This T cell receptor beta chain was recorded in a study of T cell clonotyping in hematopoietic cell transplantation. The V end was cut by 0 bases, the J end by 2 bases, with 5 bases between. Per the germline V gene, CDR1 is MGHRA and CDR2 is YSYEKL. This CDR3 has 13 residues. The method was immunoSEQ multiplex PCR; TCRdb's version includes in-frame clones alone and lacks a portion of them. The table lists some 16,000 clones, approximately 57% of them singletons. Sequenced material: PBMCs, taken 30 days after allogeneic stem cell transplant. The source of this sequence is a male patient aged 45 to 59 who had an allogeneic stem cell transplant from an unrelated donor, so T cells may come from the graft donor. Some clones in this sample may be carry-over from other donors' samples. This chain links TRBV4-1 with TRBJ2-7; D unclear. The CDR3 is CASSQDSAYEQYF. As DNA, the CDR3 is TGCGCCAGCAGCCAAGACAGCGCCTACGAGCAGTACTTC.